The 3 T cell receptor beta chains reported below all come from one sample, sequenced in a study of read filtering for tumor transcriptome and immune sequencing (dated by TCRdb to between 2020 and 2021). TCRdb shows the sequencer as Illumina HiSeq 4000. TCR libraries were constructed from 350 to 400 ng RNA using the Immunoverse kit, and molecular barcoded adaptors covering alpha/delta and beta/gamma chains were employed. The public reads were run again by TCRdb, first through fastp at Q25 and then through MiXCR, and only productive beta chains were kept. Rows matching on CDR3 protein sequence are summarized as one entry with the most common DNA and genes. This sample comprises fewer than 150,000 distinct CDR3 sequences, 10% to 15% of them detected only once. The top ten hold roughly 9.6% of the sample. Sequenced input: a population of CD138-negative cells sorted from bone marrow. In the paper's terms, the cell subset or site label means: bone marrow mononuclear cells depleted of CD138+ plasma/myeloma cells by negative magnetic selection. These receptors all come from a donor over 35 with multiple myeloma.

This clonotype was counted ten times or more. The genes are TRBV9 and TRBJ2-1, with 8 bases aligning to TRBD2. After removal of 0 bases from V and 4 bases from J, the junction contained 3 bases not matched to a gene. The CDR3 spans 15 residues. The germline gives CDR1 SGDLS, CDR2 YYNGEE. In nucleotides, the CDR3 is TGTGCCAGCAGCGTAGGAGCGGGAGCTTACAATGAGCAGTTCTTC. Translating it yields CASSVGAGAYNEQFF.

This clonotype showed up many times. The chain couples TRBV3-1 to TRBJ2-1; 9 nucleotides line up with TRBD2. From germline, CDR1 is LGHDT and CDR2 YNNKEL (reference sequence). The CDR3 covers 16 residues. The V segment lost 5 bases and the J segment 6 bases; nucleotides outside the gene matches: 11. CDR3 sequence: CASSRRGGAGGNEQFF. In nucleotides, the CDR3 is TGTGCCAGCAGCAGACGCGGGGGGGCCGGTGGCAATGAGCAGTTCTTC.

This clonotype has at least ten counts. The genes are TRBV20-1 and TRBJ2-5; a possible D gene is TRBD1 (8 bases). V was trimmed by 5 bases and J by 4 bases, leaving 23 bases between them. This CDR3 is 16 amino acids long. CDR1 is DFQATT, CDR2 SNEGSKA, per germline (reference sequence). In DNA form, the CDR3 reads TGCAGTGCTCGTCCCCGGACAGGGAGGGTTGGAGAGACCCAGTACTTC. It translates to CSARPRTGRVGETQYF.